The 20 T cell receptor beta chains listed next were all sequenced from one sample in a study of shared clonotypes between healthy human individuals. Assay used: immunoSEQ multiplex PCR; TCRdb lists only in-frame clones, some missing. In the table there are around 980,000 clones, approximately 78% of which are singletons. Sequences were obtained from memory CD4+ T cells from PBMCs. Noted subset: CD45RA-negative fraction. Every receptor here comes from a man aged 18-30 years in good health. Some clones in this sample may be carry-over from other donors' samples.

This rearrangement joins TRBV5-8 to TRBJ2-3; either TRBD1 or TRBD2 may supply D (6 bases each). The CDR3 sequence is 16 residues long. V gave up 0 bases and J gave up 4 bases, with 15 bases separating them. The germline V gene has CDR1 SGHTS and CDR2 YDEGEE. The CDR3 sequence is CASSLVTGAGADTQYF. In DNA form, the CDR3 reads TGTGCCAGCAGCTTGGTTACGGGGGCAGGGGCAGATACGCAGTATTTT.

The rearrangement uses TRBV7-8 and TRBJ2-2, with 7 bases fitting TRBD1. After removal of 5 bases from V and 8 bases from J, the junction contained 2 bases not matched to a gene. Germline V lookup: CDR1 SGHVS, CDR2 FQNEAQ. The CDR3 has 12 residues. The CDR3 DNA follows: TGTGCCAGCAGCCAGACAGGGGGGGAGCTGTTTTTT. Protein: CASSQTGGELFF. Drawing the rest from reference TRBV7-8 and TRBJ2-2, the complete variable domain is GAGVSQSPRYKVAKRGQDVALRCDPISGHVSLFWYQQALGQGPEFLTYFQNEAQLDKSGLPSDRFFAERPEGSVSTLKIQRTQQEDSAVYLCASSQTGGELFFGEGSRLTVL.

The V gene is TRBV28, the J gene TRBJ1-2; D not resolved. With 8 bases removed from V and 3 bases from J, the gap between germline ends came to 13 bases. Germline CDR1 reads MDHEN; CDR2 reads SYDVKM. This CDR3 is built from 13 residues. CDR3 DNA sequence: TGTGCCAGCGGATCACAGTCTTACTATGGCTACACCTTC. This sequence encodes CASGSQSYYGYTF.

The chain uses TRBV29-1 and TRBJ2-3; 9 bases agree with TRBD1. Germline V gene sequence: CDR1 SQVTM, CDR2 ANQGSEA. CDR3 length: 11 residues. The CDR3 here is CSQQGADTQYF. The DNA for the CDR3 is TGCAGTCAACAGGGGGCGGATACGCAGTATTTT.

This chain links TRBV9 with TRBJ1-1; D is perhaps TRBD1 (5 bases). The CDR3 has 15 amino acids. Trimming removed 0 bases from V and 4 bases from J, with 13 bases in between. CDR1 is SGDLS, CDR2 YYNGEE, per germline. CDR3 in amino acids: CASSVGLGGITEAFF. CDR3 in DNA: TGTGCCAGCAGCGTAGGTCTGGGGGGAATCACTGAAGCTTTCTTT.

V and J are TRBV7-9 and TRBJ2-1, with TRBD2 as a possible D gene (6 bases). V was cut by 0 bases and J by 3 bases, with 9 bases left in between. The CDR3 totals 15 residues. CDR1 is SEHNR, CDR2 FQNEAQ, per germline (reference sequence). CDR3 sequence reads: CASSLAGGLYNEQFF. CDR3 DNA: TGTGCCAGCAGCTTAGCGGGAGGACTCTACAATGAGCAGTTCTTC.

The rearrangement links TRBV18 to TRBJ1-2; D is uncertain. V was pared by 6 bases and J by 0 bases, with 11 bases between. In germline, CDR1 is KGHSH, CDR2 LQKENI. The CDR3 covers 14 residues. The CDR3 sequence: CASSPTRSNYGYTF. The CDR3 DNA reads TGTGCCAGCTCCCCCACACGCTCTAACTATGGCTACACCTTC. The whole variable domain, filled in from reference TRBV18 and TRBJ1-2, reads NAGVMQNPRHLVRRRGQEARLRCSPMKGHSHVYWYRQLPEEGLKFMVYLQKENIIDESGMPKERFSAEFPKEGPSILRIQQVVRGDSAAYFCASSPTRSNYGYTFGSGTRLTVV.

The V gene is TRBV2, the J gene TRBJ2-2; no reliable D call. Trimming stripped 7 bases from V and 7 bases from J, with 13 bases between. CDR1 and CDR2 (germline): SNHLY, FYNNEI. The CDR3 extends over 13 amino acids. CDR3 region: CASTGSVSGELFF. The CDR3 DNA reads as TGTGCCAGCACCGGGTCTGTTAGCGGGGAGCTGTTTTTT.

This clone was counted once. The chain has TRBV7-9 and TRBJ2-3; 12 nucleotides line up with TRBD2. The junction had 4 bases not matched to a gene; V was cut back by 4 bases and J by 2 bases. This CDR3 spans 16 amino acids. Germline assignment: CDR1 SEHNR and CDR2 FQNEAQ (reference sequence). CDR3 coding DNA: TGTGCCAGCAGCTGGAGACTAGCGGGAGTCACAGATACGCAGTATTTT. It specifies CASSWRLAGVTDTQYF.

This clone was seen once. The CDR3 coding sequence is TGTGCCAGCAGCTTCTACACAGATACGCAGTATTTT. Translating it yields CASSFYTDTQYF. The rearrangement uses TRBV7-9 and TRBJ2-3; no firm D call. V dropped 3 bases and J dropped 2 bases, with 3 bases sitting between them. The CDR3 is 12 residues long. In germline, CDR1 is SEHNR, CDR2 FQNEAQ (reference sequence).

The V and J genes are TRBV12-5 and TRBJ2-3; D remains ambiguous. The CDR3 runs to 13 residues. The germline V gene encodes CDR1 LGHNT and CDR2 FRNRAP. The germline V and J ends were trimmed by 4 bases and 1 base, with 6 bases remaining between them. CDR3 residues: CASGSAGTDTQYF. In nucleotides, the CDR3 is TGTGCTAGTGGTTCCGCGGGCACAGATACGCAGTATTTT.

With respect to this clone: One junction end does not reproduce the germline sequence, and a read error may be involved. The chain recombines TRBV19 with TRBJ2-4; D call uncertain. Looked up from germline, CDR1 is LNHDA and CDR2 is SQIVND (reference sequence). The CDR3 is made up of 12 amino acids. DNA of the CDR3: TGTGCCAGTAGCATAGCCAAAAACATTCAGTACTTC. It codes for CASSIAKNIQYF. The full variable domain, in which reference TRBV19 and TRBJ2-4 provide the parts outside the CDR3, is DGGITQSPKYLFRKEGQNVTLSCEQNLNHDAMYWYRQDPGQGLRLIYYSQIVNDFQKGDIAEGYSVSREKKESFPLTVTSAQKNPTAFYLCASSIAKNIQYFGAGTRLSVL.

The gene calls are TRBV27 and TRBJ1-1; D gene unclear. V lost 2 bases and J 0 bases, leaving 10 bases between the germline ends. The CDR3 loop spans 15 amino acids. Germline values: CDR1 MNHEY, CDR2 SMNVEV (reference sequence). This CDR3 is CASSLMGRLNTEAFF. In DNA, the CDR3 is TGTGCCAGCAGTTTAATGGGCAGATTGAACACTGAAGCTTTCTTT.

This clone was counted a single time. The gene calls are TRBV19 and TRBJ1-1; perhaps TRBD1 as D (6 bases). Germline assignment: CDR1 LNHDA and CDR2 SQIVND (reference sequence). V dropped 1 base and J dropped 3 bases, with 15 bases sitting between them. The CDR3 is 16 residues long. CDR3 protein: CASSIGGQGSYTEAFF. CDR3 DNA: TGTGCCAGTAGTATAGGAGGGCAGGGGAGTTACACTGAAGCTTTCTTT.

The chain recombines TRBV29-1 with TRBJ2-3; D remains ambiguous. Looked up from germline, CDR1 is SQVTM and CDR2 is ANQGSEA. This CDR3 region has 12 residues. Trimming removed 0 bases at V and 5 bases at J, with 6 bases between. The CDR3 spells CSVEDQGDTQYF. The CDR3 DNA reads as TGCAGCGTTGAAGATCAAGGAGATACGCAGTATTTT.

This clone turned up a few times. J is TRBJ1-1 and V is TRBV9; 8 nucleotides match TRBD1. The CDR3 length is 13 residues. Trimming at V came to 2 bases and at J to 6 bases, leaving 3 bases not matched to a gene. The germline gives CDR1 SGDLS, CDR2 YYNGEE. This CDR3 reads CASSVRGLAEAFF. CDR3 DNA sequence: TGTGCCAGCAGCGTCAGGGGGCTCGCTGAAGCTTTCTTT.

This chain connects TRBV5-1 to TRBJ2-1; 9 nucleotides match TRBD2. From germline, CDR1 is SGHRS and CDR2 YFSETQ. This CDR3 is built from 15 residues. V shed 4 bases and J 8 bases; nucleotides not matched to a gene: 10. The CDR3 coding sequence is TGCGCCAGCAGCCCAGGGACTAGCAGCCTGTATGAGCAGTTCTTC. Translation gives CASSPGTSSLYEQFF.

The rearrangement links TRBV5-1 to TRBJ1-6; 9 bases are a match to TRBD1. CDR1 and CDR2 (germline): SGHRS, YFSETQ. This CDR3 spans 15 amino acids. V shed 4 bases and J 7 bases; nucleotides not matched to a gene: 6. The CDR3 region has the DNA TGCGCCAGCAGCGCCCGGGACAGGGTCAATTCACCCCTCCACTTT. Amino acids: CASSARDRVNSPLHF.

The rearrangement joins TRBV6-6 to TRBJ2-5, with TRBD1 matching over 7 bases. Germline V gives CDR1 MNHNY, CDR2 SVGAGI (reference sequence). V gave up 5 bases and J gave up 5 bases; unmatched junction bases: 5. The CDR3 consists of 13 residues. DNA of the CDR3: TGTGCCAGCAGTCGACAGGGTGTGGAGACCCAGTACTTC. Protein product: CASSRQGVETQYF.

The chain has TRBV29-1 and TRBJ1-2; D is possibly TRBD1 (5 bases). The CDR3 is 12 amino acids. V lost 6 bases and J 3 bases, leaving 11 bases between the germline ends. CDR1 and CDR2 from the germline V gene are SQVTM and ANQGSEA. The CDR3 DNA reads TGCAGCGTCGTTGACAGACACTATGGCTACACCTTC. Protein: CSVVDRHYGYTF.